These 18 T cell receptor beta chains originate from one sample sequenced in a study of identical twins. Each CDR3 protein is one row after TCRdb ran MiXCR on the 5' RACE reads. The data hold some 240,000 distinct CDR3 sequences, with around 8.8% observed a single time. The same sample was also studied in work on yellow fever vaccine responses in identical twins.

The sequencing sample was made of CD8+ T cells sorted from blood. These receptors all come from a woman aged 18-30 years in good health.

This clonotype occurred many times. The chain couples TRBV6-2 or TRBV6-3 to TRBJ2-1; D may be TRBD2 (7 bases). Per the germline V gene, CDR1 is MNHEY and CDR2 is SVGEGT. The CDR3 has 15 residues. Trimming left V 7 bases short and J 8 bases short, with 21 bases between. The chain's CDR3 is CASNRGANKVDEQFF. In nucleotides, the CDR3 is TGTGCCAGCAACCGGGGGGCCAACAAGGTGGATGAGCAGTTCTTC.

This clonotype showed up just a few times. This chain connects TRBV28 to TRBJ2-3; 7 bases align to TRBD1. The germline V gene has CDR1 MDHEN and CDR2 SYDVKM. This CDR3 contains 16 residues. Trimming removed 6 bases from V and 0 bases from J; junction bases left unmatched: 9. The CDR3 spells CASSLIGQESTDTQYF. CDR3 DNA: TGTGCCAGCAGCCTAATTGGACAGGAGAGCACAGATACGCAGTATTTT.

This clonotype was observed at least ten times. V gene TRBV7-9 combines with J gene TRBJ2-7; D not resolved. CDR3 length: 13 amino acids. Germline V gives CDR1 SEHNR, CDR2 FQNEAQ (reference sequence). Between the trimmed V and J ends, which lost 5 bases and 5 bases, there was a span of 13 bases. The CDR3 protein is CASSPPVFHEQYF. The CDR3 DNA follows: TGTGCCAGCAGCCCCCCAGTTTTCCACGAGCAGTACTTC.

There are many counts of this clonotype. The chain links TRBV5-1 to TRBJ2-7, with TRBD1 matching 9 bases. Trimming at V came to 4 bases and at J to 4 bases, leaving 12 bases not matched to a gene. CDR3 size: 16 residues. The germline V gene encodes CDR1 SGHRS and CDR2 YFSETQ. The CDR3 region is CASSLPLEGQGYEQYF. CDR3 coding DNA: TGCGCCAGCAGCCTCCCCCTGGAGGGACAGGGATACGAGCAGTACTTC. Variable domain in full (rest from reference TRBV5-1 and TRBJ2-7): KAGVTQTPRYLIKTRGQQVTLSCSPISGHRSVSWYQQTPGQGLQFLFEYFSETQRNKGNFPGRFSGRQFSNSRSEMNVSTLELGDSALYLCASSLPLEGQGYEQYFGPGTRLTVT.

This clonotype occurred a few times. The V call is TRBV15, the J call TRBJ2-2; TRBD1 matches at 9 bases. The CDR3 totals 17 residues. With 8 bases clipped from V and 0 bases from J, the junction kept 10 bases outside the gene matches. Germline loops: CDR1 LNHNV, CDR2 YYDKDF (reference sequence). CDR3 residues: CATPRGQGTANTGELFF. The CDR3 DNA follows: TGTGCCACCCCTAGAGGACAGGGGACCGCGAACACCGGGGAGCTGTTTTTT.

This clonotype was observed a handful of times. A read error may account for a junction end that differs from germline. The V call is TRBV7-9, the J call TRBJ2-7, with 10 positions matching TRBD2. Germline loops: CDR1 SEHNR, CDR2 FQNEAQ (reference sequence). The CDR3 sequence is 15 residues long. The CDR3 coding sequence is TGTGCCAGCAGCTGGGCTAGCGGGGGTTCCTCCGAGCAGTACTTC. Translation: CASSWASGGSSEQYF.

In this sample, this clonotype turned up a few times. The CDR3 nucleotides are TGTGCCAGCAGCCACACCGGGACTAGTCTCTCCTACGAGCAGTACTTC. Translating gives CASSHTGTSLSYEQYF. J is TRBJ2-7 and V is TRBV6-2 or TRBV6-3; 8 bases line up with TRBD2. Germline V gene data show CDR1 as MNHEY and CDR2 as SVGEGT. The V gene end was trimmed by 6 bases and the J gene end by 0 bases; junction bases not matched to a gene: 10. This CDR3 is built from 16 residues.

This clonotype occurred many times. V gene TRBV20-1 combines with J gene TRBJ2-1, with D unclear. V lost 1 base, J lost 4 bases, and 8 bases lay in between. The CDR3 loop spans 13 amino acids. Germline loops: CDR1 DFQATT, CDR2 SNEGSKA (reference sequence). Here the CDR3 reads CSARVSDYNEQFF. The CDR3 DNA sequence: TGCAGTGCTAGAGTATCGGATTACAATGAGCAGTTCTTC.

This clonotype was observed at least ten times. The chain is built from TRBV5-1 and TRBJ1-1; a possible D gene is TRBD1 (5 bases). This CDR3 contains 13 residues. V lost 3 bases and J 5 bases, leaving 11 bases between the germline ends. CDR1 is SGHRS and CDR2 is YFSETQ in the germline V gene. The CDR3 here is CASSSGPGTEAFF. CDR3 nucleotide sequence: TGCGCCAGCAGCTCGGGGCCGGGAACTGAAGCTTTCTTT.

For the CDR3, the DNA is TGTGCCACCAGTGACACCGCCGGGACGTCGGGAGAGGGCTACACCTTC. Residues: CATSDTAGTSGEGYTF. The chain employs TRBV24-1 and TRBJ1-2; D possibly corresponds to TRBD1 (5 bases). Per the germline V gene, CDR1 is KGHDR and CDR2 is SFDVKD. This CDR3 comprises 16 residues. Trimming removed 4 bases at V and 8 bases at J, with 22 bases between.

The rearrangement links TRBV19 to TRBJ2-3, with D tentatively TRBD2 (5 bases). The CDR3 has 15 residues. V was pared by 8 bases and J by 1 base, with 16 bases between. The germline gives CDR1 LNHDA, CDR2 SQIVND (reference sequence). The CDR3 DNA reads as TGTGCCAGTCGCCTTGGGCTAGCAGGCACAGATACGCAGTATTTT. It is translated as CASRLGLAGTDTQYF.

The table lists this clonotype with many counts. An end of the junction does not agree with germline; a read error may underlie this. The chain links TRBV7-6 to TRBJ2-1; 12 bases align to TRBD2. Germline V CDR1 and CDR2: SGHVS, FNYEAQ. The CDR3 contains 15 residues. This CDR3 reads CASSLAGGPYNEQFF. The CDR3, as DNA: TGTGCCAGCAGCCTAGCGGGAGGGCCTTACAATGAGCAGTTCTTC.

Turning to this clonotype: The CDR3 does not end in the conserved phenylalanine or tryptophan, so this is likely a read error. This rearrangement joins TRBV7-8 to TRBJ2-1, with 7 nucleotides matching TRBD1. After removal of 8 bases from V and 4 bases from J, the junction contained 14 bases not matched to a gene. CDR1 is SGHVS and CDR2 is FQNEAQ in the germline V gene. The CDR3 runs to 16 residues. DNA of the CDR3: TGTGCCAGCCGCGACACTGAGGGGGCTTGGTACAATGAGCAGTTCCTC. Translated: CASRDTEGAWYNEQFL.

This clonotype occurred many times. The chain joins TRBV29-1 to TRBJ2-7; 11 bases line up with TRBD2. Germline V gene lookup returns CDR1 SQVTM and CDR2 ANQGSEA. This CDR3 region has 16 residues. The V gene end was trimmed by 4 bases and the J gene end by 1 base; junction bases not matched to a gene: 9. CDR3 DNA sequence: TGCAGCGTTGGGGGGCCGACTAGCGGGGTTTCCTACGAGCAGTACTTC. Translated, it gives CSVGGPTSGVSYEQYF.

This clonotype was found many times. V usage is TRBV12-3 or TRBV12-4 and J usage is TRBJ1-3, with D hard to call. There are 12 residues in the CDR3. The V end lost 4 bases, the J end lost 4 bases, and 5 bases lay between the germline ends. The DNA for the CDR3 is TGTGCCAGCAGTTGGGGAGGAAACACCATATATTTT. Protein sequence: CASSWGGNTIYF.

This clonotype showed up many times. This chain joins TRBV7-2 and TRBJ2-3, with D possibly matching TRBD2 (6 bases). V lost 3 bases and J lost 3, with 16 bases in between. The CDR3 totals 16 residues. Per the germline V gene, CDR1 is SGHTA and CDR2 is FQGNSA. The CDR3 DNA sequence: TGTGCCAGCAGCTTTCTTTCCGGGACTCCAACAGATACGCAGTATTTT. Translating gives CASSFLSGTPTDTQYF.

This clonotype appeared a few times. As DNA, the CDR3 is TGTGCCAGCAGTTTAGGCCCCTCGCAGTATTTT. Its protein is CASSLGPSQYF. This rearrangement joins TRBV27 to TRBJ2-3; D gene unclear. Germline CDR1 and CDR2: MNHEY and SMNVEV (reference sequence). This CDR3 has 11 amino acids. V shed 2 bases and J shed 10 bases, with 7 bases lying between them.

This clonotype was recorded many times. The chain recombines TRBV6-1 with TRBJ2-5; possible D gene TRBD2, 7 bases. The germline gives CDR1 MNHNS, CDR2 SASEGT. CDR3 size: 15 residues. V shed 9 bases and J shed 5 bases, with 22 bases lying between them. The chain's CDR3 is CARVSRGGAWETQYF. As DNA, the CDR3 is TGTGCCAGGGTTTCGAGGGGGGGCGCGTGGGAGACCCAGTACTTC.